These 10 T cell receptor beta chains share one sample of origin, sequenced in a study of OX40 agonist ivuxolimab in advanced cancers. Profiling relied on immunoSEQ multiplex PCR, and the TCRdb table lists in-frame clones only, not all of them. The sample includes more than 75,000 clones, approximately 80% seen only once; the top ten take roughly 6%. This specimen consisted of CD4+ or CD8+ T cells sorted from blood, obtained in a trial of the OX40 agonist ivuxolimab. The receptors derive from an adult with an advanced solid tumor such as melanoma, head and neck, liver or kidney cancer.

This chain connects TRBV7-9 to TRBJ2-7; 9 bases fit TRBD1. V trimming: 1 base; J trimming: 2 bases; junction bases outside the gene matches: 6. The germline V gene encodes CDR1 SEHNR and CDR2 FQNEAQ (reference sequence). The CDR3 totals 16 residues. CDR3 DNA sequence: TGTGCCAGCAGCTTAGAAGGGACAGGGCCCCCCTACGAGCAGTACTTC. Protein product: CASSLEGTGPPYEQYF.

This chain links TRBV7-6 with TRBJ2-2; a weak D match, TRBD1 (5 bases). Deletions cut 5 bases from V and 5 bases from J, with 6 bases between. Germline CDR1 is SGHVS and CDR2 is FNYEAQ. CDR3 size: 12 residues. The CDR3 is CASSRGTGELFF. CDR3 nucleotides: TGTGCCAGCAGCAGGGGAACCGGGGAGCTGTTTTTT.

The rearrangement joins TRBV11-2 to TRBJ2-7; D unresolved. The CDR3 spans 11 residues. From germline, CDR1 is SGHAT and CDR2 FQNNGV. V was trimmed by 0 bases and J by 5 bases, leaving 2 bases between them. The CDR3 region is CASSLENEQYF. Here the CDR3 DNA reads TGTGCCAGCAGCTTAGAAAACGAGCAGTACTTC. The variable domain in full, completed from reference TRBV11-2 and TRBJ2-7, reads EAGVAQSPRYKIIEKRQSVAFWCNPISGHATLYWYQQILGQGPKLLIQFQNNGVVDDSQLPKDRFSAERLKGVDSTLKIQPAKLEDSAVYLCASSLENEQYFGPGTRLTVT.

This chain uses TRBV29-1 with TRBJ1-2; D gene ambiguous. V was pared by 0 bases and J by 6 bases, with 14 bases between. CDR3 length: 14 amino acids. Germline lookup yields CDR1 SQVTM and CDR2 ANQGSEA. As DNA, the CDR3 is TGCAGCGTTGAAGATAGTAGGCAGTATGATGGCTACACCTTC. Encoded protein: CSVEDSRQYDGYTF.

For the CDR3, the DNA is TGCGCCAGCAGCCAAGGGGACGGGACACTAGATGGCTACACCTTC. It is translated as CASSQGDGTLDGYTF. V usage is TRBV4-1 and J usage is TRBJ1-2, with D tentatively TRBD1 (6 bases). This CDR3 is built from 15 residues. From germline, CDR1 is MGHRA and CDR2 YSYEKL. With 1 base removed from V and 6 bases from J, the gap between germline ends came to 15 bases.

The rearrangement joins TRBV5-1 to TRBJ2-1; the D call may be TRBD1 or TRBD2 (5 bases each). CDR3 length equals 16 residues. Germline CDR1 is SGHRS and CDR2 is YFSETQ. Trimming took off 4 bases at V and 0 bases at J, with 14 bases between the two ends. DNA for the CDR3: TGCGCCAGCAGCGGGACGGCCCCGAGCTCCTACAATGAGCAGTTCTTC. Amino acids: CASSGTAPSSYNEQFF. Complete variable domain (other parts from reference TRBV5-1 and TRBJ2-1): KAGVTQTPRYLIKTRGQQVTLSCSPISGHRSVSWYQQTPGQGLQFLFEYFSETQRNKGNFPGRFSGRQFSNSRSEMNVSTLELGDSALYLCASSGTAPSSYNEQFFGPGTRLTVL.

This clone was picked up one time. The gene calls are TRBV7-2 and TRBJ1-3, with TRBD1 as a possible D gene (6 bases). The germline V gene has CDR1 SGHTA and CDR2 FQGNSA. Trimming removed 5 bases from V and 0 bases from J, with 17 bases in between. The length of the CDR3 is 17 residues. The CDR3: CASSRTGGRSSGNTIYF. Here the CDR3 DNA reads TGTGCCAGCAGCCGTACGGGGGGCCGCAGCTCTGGAAACACCATATATTTT.

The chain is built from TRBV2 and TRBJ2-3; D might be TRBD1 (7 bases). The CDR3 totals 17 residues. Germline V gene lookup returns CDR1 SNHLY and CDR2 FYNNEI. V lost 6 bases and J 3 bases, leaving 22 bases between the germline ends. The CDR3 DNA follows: TGTGCCAGCAGGTCCGGGGGACAGATAAGAGAGACAGATACGCAGTATTTT. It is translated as CASRSGGQIRETDTQYF.

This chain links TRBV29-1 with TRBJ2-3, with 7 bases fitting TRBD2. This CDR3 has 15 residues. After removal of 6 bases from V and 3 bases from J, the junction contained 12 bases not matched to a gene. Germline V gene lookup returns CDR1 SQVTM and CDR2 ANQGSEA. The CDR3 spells CSVRRASGATDTQYF. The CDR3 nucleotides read TGCAGCGTCCGTCGGGCTAGCGGAGCTACAGATACGCAGTATTTT.

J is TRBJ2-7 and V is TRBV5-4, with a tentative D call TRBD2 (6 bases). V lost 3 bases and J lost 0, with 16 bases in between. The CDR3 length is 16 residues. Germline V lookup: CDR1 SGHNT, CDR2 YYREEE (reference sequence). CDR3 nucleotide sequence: TGTGCCAGCAGCTGGGGGGTCGACAGTTTCTCCTACGAGCAGTACTTC. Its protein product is CASSWGVDSFSYEQYF.